This note documents a single T cell receptor (beta chain) sequence. The antigen is undetermined. This specimen comes from a study of T cell repertoires in cytomegalovirus infection. MiXCR, applied by TCRdb to the reads, yields one record per CDR3 protein. The sample yields hundreds of thousands of distinct CDR3 sequences, roughly a third seen once. The CDR3 runs to 14 residues. In germline, CDR1 is SGHTA, CDR2 FQGNSA. The trim removed 4 bases at V and 2 bases at J, leaving 5 bases unmatched. The sample consisted of cultured PBMCs, taken from culture after CMV antigen stimulation. The chain recombines TRBV7-2 with TRBJ2-7; 7 nucleotides match TRBD1. This receptor was obtained from a human donor in good health (CMV status not recorded). Some clones in this sample may be carry-over from other donors' samples. The CDR3 region is CASSSVTGTYEQYF. In DNA form, the CDR3 reads TGTGCCAGCAGCTCCGTGACAGGGACCTACGAGCAGTACTTC.